A selection of T cell receptor beta chains follows, all from one sample in a study of glioma-infiltrating T cells after dendritic cell vaccination. Using immunoSEQ multiplex PCR, the repertoire was profiled, and TCRdb retains in-frame clones only, with some absent. The table has 98,000 or so clones, 65% to 85% seen once. The sample was blood, taken after dendritic cell vaccination. Receptors originate from a human donor with glioblastoma. Both conserved end residues are part of each CDR3. D genes are given only for firm matches.

v_call,d_call,cdr3_aa
TRBV28,NA,CASSFLAGSYEQYF
TRBV14,NA,CASSQIGASYEQYF
TRBV21-1,NA,CASSSRQGMETQYF
TRBV28,NA,CASSGLETQYF
TRBV6-5,NA,CASRTVNYGYTF
TRBV5-4,TRBD1,CASSLQGARGTEAFF
TRBV19,TRBD2,CASSIFGLEGSEQYF
TRBV7-3,NA,CASSLTSGSTDTQYF
TRBV2,NA,CASTLEPGVTEAFF
TRBV6-1,NA,CASVAGNNQPQHF
TRBV7-9,TRBD1,CASSLAGGGNNQPQHF
TRBV27,TRBD1,CASSYRGLHQPQHF
TRBV6-1,TRBD2,CASRPMSGTGGELFF
TRBV6-6,NA,CASSLQETQYF
TRBV28,TRBD2,CASSSSSGRFYEQYF
TRBV19,TRBD2,CASSIAGGQDTQYF
TRBV19,TRBD2,CASSAVAGGTYEQYF
TRBV7-9,NA,CASSSTANTGNPNEQYF
TRBV28,NA,CATSRRSYGYTF
TRBV5-5,NA,CASRDLSGSYEQYF
TRBV5-1,TRBD1,CASSRLEGTDGYTF
TRBV15,NA,CATSAGFSRNTEAFF
TRBV6-1,TRBD1,CASSPETGVRYEQYF
TRBV27,TRBD2,CASSLSLRLAGSRYEQYF
TRBV5-1,TRBD2,CASSREREGHEQYF
TRBV5-8,TRBD1,CASSLGDRFNSPLHF
TRBV28,NA,CASSFLRGAPSNNEQFF
TRBV6-5,NA,CASSYGAASSGNTIYF
TRBV28,TRBD1,CASSPGSETGVSYEQYF
TRBV9,NA,CASSPRGLLDNEQFF
TRBV19,TRBD1,CATRDRGHQPQHF
TRBV30,NA,CALSEVEPYEQYF
TRBV10-3,NA,CAIMDRPNTEAFF
TRBV19,TRBD1,CASSNNRQGTKNIQYF
TRBV29-1,NA,CSVEKQGEVEAFF
TRBV18,TRBD1,CASSQRQGNTEAFF
TRBV2,NA,CAIQRESYEQYF
TRBV6-1,NA,CASSQFRQINEKLFF
TRBV27,TRBD2,CASSLLLGREQFF
TRBV5-1,TRBD2,CASSLALAGGPNEQYF
TRBV19,TRBD2,CASSSGGSSYEQYF
TRBV30,TRBD2,CAWSGMGSGGSPGTQYF
TRBV18,NA,CASSPPGQWEQYF
TRBV6-5,NA,CASSRWQGGNEAFF
TRBV29-1,TRBD2,CSVEDHTSGSYEQYF
TRBV7-8,TRBD1,CASSLAGGAGAFF
TRBV7-6,TRBD2,CASSLGLAGVHQETQYF
TRBV10-2,NA,CASARVITGGNYGYTF
TRBV15,NA,CATSRGPINEKLFF